The 20 T cell receptor beta chains below were found in one sample sequenced in a study of response to subunit inactivated influenza vaccine. TCRdb re-derived calls from the RT-PCR reads in MiXCR, one entry per CDR3 protein. The sample gives fewer than 600,000 distinct CDR3 sequences, approximately 7.2% of which show up once; around 13% is in the top ten. The input for sequencing was PBMCs from blood, taken roughly 24 months after vaccination. The receptors were sampled from a man in his fifties or sixties who received an inactivated influenza vaccine.

This clonotype was picked up many times. This chain connects TRBV10-3 to TRBJ1-1; 7 bases are a match to TRBD1. In germline, CDR1 is ENHRY, CDR2 SYGVKD. The length of the CDR3 is 15 residues. Trimming took 0 bases from V and 1 from J; bases not matched to a gene: 2. The CDR3 loop is CAISESGTANTEAFF. CDR3 nucleotide sequence: TGTGCCATCAGTGAGTCCGGGACAGCGAACACTGAAGCTTTCTTT.

The CDR3, as DNA: TGCAGTGCTCCTCGGGCGGGGGTAAACACCGGGGAGCTGTTTTTT. It translates to CSAPRAGVNTGELFF. V gene TRBV20-1 combines with J gene TRBJ2-2, with 7 bases identical to TRBD2. With 5 bases clipped from V and 2 bases from J, the junction kept 8 bases outside the gene matches. CDR1 DFQATT and CDR2 SNEGSKA come from the germline V gene (reference sequence). The length of the CDR3 is 15 residues.

This clonotype was counted ten times or more. The V gene is TRBV24-1, the J gene TRBJ2-1; 12 nucleotides line up with TRBD2. Germline loops: CDR1 KGHDR, CDR2 SFDVKD. V shed 0 bases and J 4 bases; nucleotides not matched to a gene: 6. This CDR3 region has 18 residues. The CDR3 reads CATSDLKPGLAGYNEQFF. The CDR3 nucleotides read TGTGCCACCAGTGATTTGAAGCCCGGACTAGCGGGGTACAATGAGCAGTTCTTC.

This clonotype was seen ten or more times. The V gene is TRBV20-1, the J gene TRBJ1-2; no definite D call. V dropped 1 base and J dropped 6 bases, with 6 bases sitting between them. Germline V CDR1 and CDR2: DFQATT, SNEGSKA (reference sequence). CDR3 size: 11 residues. The CDR3 is CSARGLDGYTF. In DNA form, the CDR3 reads TGCAGTGCTAGAGGTCTTGATGGCTACACCTTC.

This clonotype was seen ten or more times. The gene calls are TRBV4-2 and TRBJ2-5; TRBD2 aligns across 7 bases. Germline CDR1 and CDR2: LGHNA and YNFKEQ. CDR3 length: 16 amino acids. V trimming: 1 base; J trimming: 4 bases; junction bases outside the gene matches: 9. The CDR3 DNA reads as TGTGCCAGCAGCCAAGGATCGGGGGGTGGATTAGAGACCCAGTACTTC. It translates to CASSQGSGGGLETQYF.

This clonotype was detected many times. This chain joins TRBV11-2 and TRBJ1-6, with D hard to call. The CDR3 contains 13 residues. Deletions cut 5 bases from V and 7 bases from J, with 9 bases between. Germline V gene lookup returns CDR1 SGHAT and CDR2 FQNNGV. For the CDR3, the DNA is TGTGCCAGCAGCCGAAGCAAGAATTCACCCCTCCACTTT. The encoded protein is CASSRSKNSPLHF.

This clonotype occurred a few times. This sequence joins TRBV4-3 and TRBJ1-6; D ambiguous. Germline V gives CDR1 LGHNA, CDR2 YSLEER. Trimming pared 0 bases from V and 12 bases from J, leaving 15 bases between. This CDR3 has 15 amino acids. The CDR3, as DNA: TGCGCCAGCAGCCAAGATAGGGCCCCAACTAGACCCCTCCACTTT. It is translated as CASSQDRAPTRPLHF.

This chain links TRBV4-3 with TRBJ2-3, with TRBD2 identical over 10 bases. CDR3 length equals 17 residues. CDR1 is LGHNA, CDR2 YSLEER, per germline. Trimming at V came to 1 base and at J to 1 base, leaving 5 bases not matched to a gene. The CDR3 DNA reads TGCGCCAGCAGCCAAGTCCTAGCGGGGGATCGCACAGATACGCAGTATTTT. Encoded protein: CASSQVLAGDRTDTQYF.

This chain's CDR3 is CASSLLDITNTEAFF. The CDR3, as DNA: TGCGCCAGCAGTCTCCTGGACATCACGAACACTGAAGCTTTCTTT. This chain uses TRBV5-1 with TRBJ1-1; a possible D gene is TRBD1 (5 bases). From germline, CDR1 is SGHRS and CDR2 YFSETQ. V was cut by 5 bases and J by 1 base, with 15 bases left in between. This CDR3 region has 15 residues.

The table lists this clonotype with a few counts. The rearrangement links TRBV9 to TRBJ2-7, with D maybe TRBD2 (6 bases). Germline values: CDR1 SGDLS, CDR2 YYNGEE. Trimming shortened V by 4 bases and J by 3 bases, and 17 bases separated the two germline ends. There are 15 residues in the CDR3. The CDR3 region is CASSPHLTGDYEQYF. The CDR3, as DNA: TGTGCCAGCAGCCCACACTTGACGGGAGACTACGAGCAGTACTTC.

This rearrangement joins TRBV6-2 or TRBV6-3 to TRBJ2-5, with D tentatively TRBD2 (5 bases). The CDR3 totals 14 residues. The germline V gene has CDR1 MNHEY and CDR2 SVGEGT. V was cut by 5 bases and J by 2 bases, with 12 bases left in between. In DNA form, the CDR3 reads TGTGCCAGCAGTAGCAAGCGGCGGCAAGAGACCCAGTACTTC. It encodes CASSSKRRQETQYF.

The chain recombines TRBV3-1 with TRBJ2-5, with D perhaps TRBD1 (6 bases). This CDR3 has 15 amino acids. Germline-derived CDR1 and CDR2 are LGHDT and YNNKEL (reference sequence). V shed 1 base and J shed 2 bases, with 11 bases lying between them. CDR3: CASSQAGRGQETQYF. The CDR3 DNA reads TGTGCCAGCAGCCAAGCCGGAAGGGGGCAAGAGACCCAGTACTTC.

This clonotype was seen repeatedly, ten times or more. This rearrangement joins TRBV4-2 to TRBJ2-1; 12 bases are a match to TRBD2. Germline CDR1 reads LGHNA; CDR2 reads YNFKEQ. After removal of 1 base from V and 9 bases from J, the junction contained 13 bases not matched to a gene. The CDR3 contains 18 residues. CDR3 DNA: TGTGCCAGCAGCCAAGGGGGAATGACTAGCGGGAGCTTAGTTGAGCAGTTCTTC. Translation gives CASSQGGMTSGSLVEQFF.

This clonotype was found many times. The chain employs TRBV5-6 and TRBJ2-2, with D possibly called TRBD1 or TRBD2 (5 bases each). There are 16 residues in the CDR3. Germline CDR1 reads SGHDT; CDR2 reads YYEEEE. V was trimmed by 1 base and J by 7 bases, leaving 17 bases between them. The CDR3 reads CASSLSGQEPGGELFF. The CDR3 DNA sequence: TGTGCCAGCAGCTTGTCGGGGCAGGAGCCGGGCGGGGAGCTGTTTTTT.

The V call is TRBV7-2, the J call TRBJ2-5, with D tentatively TRBD2 (6 bases). Germline V CDR1 and CDR2: SGHTA, FQGNSA. The CDR3 length is 15 residues. V was clipped by 5 bases and J by 3 bases, with 16 bases between them. CDR3 sequence: CASSHTGLLKETQYF. The CDR3 DNA sequence: TGTGCCAGCAGCCATACGGGACTTTTAAAAGAGACCCAGTACTTC.

The sample holds a few counts of this clonotype. The chain's CDR3 is CSASDGPNYGYTF. CDR3 nucleotides: TGCAGTGCCTCGGACGGACCTAACTATGGCTACACCTTC. The genes are TRBV20-1 and TRBJ1-2, with no clear D. Germline CDR1 reads DFQATT; CDR2 reads SNEGSKA (reference sequence). V lost 6 bases and J 0 bases, leaving 11 bases between the germline ends. The CDR3 has 13 residues.

This clonotype was detected ten times or more. The chain has TRBV20-1 and TRBJ2-7, with TRBD2 matching 12 bases. Germline V CDR1 and CDR2: DFQATT, SNEGSKA (reference sequence). The length of the CDR3 is 14 residues. Losses at the gene ends were 5 bases for V and 1 base for J; bases not matched to a gene: 3. DNA for the CDR3: TGCAGTGCTGAGGGACTAGCGGGTTCCTACGAGCAGTACTTC. Amino acid sequence: CSAEGLAGSYEQYF.

This clonotype has at least ten counts. The chain carries TRBV7-9 and TRBJ2-7; no reliable D call. Germline-derived CDR1 and CDR2 are SEHNR and FQNEAQ (reference sequence). Trimming pared 7 bases from V and 2 bases from J, leaving 6 bases between. This CDR3 contains 11 residues. CDR3: CASTRAYEQYF. The CDR3 coding sequence is TGTGCCAGCACCCGAGCCTACGAGCAGTACTTC.

The chain is built from TRBV5-1 and TRBJ2-7; possible D gene TRBD1, 6 bases. The CDR3 sequence is 14 residues long. Trimming left V 4 bases short and J 2 bases short, with 13 bases between. Germline V gene data show CDR1 as SGHRS and CDR2 as YFSETQ. The CDR3 coding sequence is TGCGCCAGCAGCCTGGTTTGGGGGCCCTACGAGCAGTACTTC. Amino acids: CASSLVWGPYEQYF.

The chain joins TRBV3-1 to TRBJ2-3; D gene ambiguous. Germline lookup yields CDR1 LGHDT and CDR2 YNNKEL (reference sequence). The CDR3 spans 16 residues. V was shortened by 2 bases and J by 2 bases, with 14 bases between the two germline ends. The CDR3 region is CASSQKVASTTDTQYF. The CDR3 DNA sequence: TGTGCCAGCAGCCAAAAAGTAGCAAGCACCACAGATACGCAGTATTTT.